Below are 17 T cell receptor beta chains sequenced from a single sample in a study of shared clonotypes between healthy human individuals. Produced via immunoSEQ multiplex PCR; TCRdb's table is partial and in-frame only. The sample yields 550,000 to 850,000 clones, roughly 72% seen once. Sequencing was carried out using memory CD4+ T cells sorted from blood. The subset denotes: CD45RA-negative fraction. The receptors originated from a woman aged 30 to 39 in good health.

CDR3 coding DNA: TGTGCCAGCAGTGACGATACCGGGACTAGCGGGAATGAGCAGTTCTTC. Translating it yields CASSDDTGTSGNEQFF. This chain connects TRBV6-4 to TRBJ2-1, with 12 bases lining up with TRBD2. Germline V CDR1 and CDR2: MRHNA, SNTAGT. V shed 2 bases, J shed 7 bases, and the junction held 6 bases outside the gene matches. CDR3 length: 16 amino acids.

The gene calls are TRBV21-1 and TRBJ2-2. TRBV21-1 is given as a pseudogene. The CDR3 has 16 amino acids. CDR3 amino acids: CASSKLTSMKSGELFF. As DNA, the CDR3 is TGTGCCAGCAGCAAATTAACATCTATGAAGTCCGGGGAGCTGTTTTTT.

V usage is TRBV5-1 and J usage is TRBJ1-1; TRBD1 might be the D (5 bases). V was shortened by 5 bases and J by 1 base, with 12 bases between the two germline ends. The CDR3 has 14 residues. Looked up from germline, CDR1 is SGHRS and CDR2 is YFSETQ. CDR3 DNA sequence: TGCGCCAGCAGGTCTCAGGGCCCGAACACTGAAGCTTTCTTT. Its translation: CASRSQGPNTEAFF.

A word on this clone: A read error may be the cause here, since a much bigger clone is one base away. CDR3 sequence reads: CASSFSYEQYF. In DNA form, the CDR3 reads TGTGCCAGCAGCTTCTCCTACGAGCAGTACTTC. The chain links TRBV11-2 to TRBJ2-7; D uncertain. This CDR3 has 11 residues. CDR1 is SGHAT, CDR2 FQNNGV, per germline. V was trimmed by 3 bases and J by 0 bases, leaving 0 bases between them. Full variable domain (rest looked up from reference TRBV11-2 and TRBJ2-7): EAGVAQSPRYKIIEKRQSVAFWCNPISGHATLYWYQQILGQGPKLLIQFQNNGVVDDSQLPKDRFSAERLKGVDSTLKIQPAKLEDSAVYLCASSFSYEQYFGPGTRLTVT.

J is TRBJ2-3 and V is TRBV27, with TRBD2 matching 11 bases. Germline CDR1 is MNHEY and CDR2 is SMNVEV (reference sequence). The V segment lost 5 bases and the J segment 4 bases; nucleotides outside the gene matches: 8. There are 16 residues in the CDR3. For the CDR3, the DNA is TGTGCCAGCAGTCGCACTAGCGGGAGTTTCTCAGATACGCAGTATTTT. Amino acids: CASSRTSGSFSDTQYF.

This chain joins TRBV28 and TRBJ2-7; D possibly corresponds to TRBD1 (5 bases). Trimming stripped 4 bases from V and 3 bases from J, with 13 bases between. This CDR3 spans 14 amino acids. Germline V gene lookup returns CDR1 MDHEN and CDR2 SYDVKM. The CDR3 DNA is TGTGCCAGCAGTTCCTCAGCGCAGGGCTACGAGCAGTACTTC. As protein: CASSSSAQGYEQYF.

This chain uses TRBV5-4 with TRBJ2-5; 7 nucleotides match TRBD2. CDR3 length equals 16 residues. Trimming took 4 bases from V and 2 from J; bases not matched to a gene: 11. The germline gives CDR1 SGHNT, CDR2 YYREEE (reference sequence). CDR3 amino acids: CASSLRGAGSQETQYF. The DNA for the CDR3 is TGTGCCAGCAGCCTTCGGGGAGCGGGAAGTCAAGAGACCCAGTACTTC.

The V and J genes are TRBV10-1 and TRBJ2-7; no definite D call. V lost 4 bases and J 4 bases, leaving 17 bases between the germline ends. Germline values: CDR1 WNHNN, CDR2 SYGVQD (reference sequence). The CDR3 totals 15 residues. The CDR3 is CASSAQNNILYEQYF. In nucleotides, the CDR3 is TGCGCCAGCAGTGCACAGAATAATATCCTGTACGAGCAGTACTTC.

This clone came up a few times. V and J are TRBV2 and TRBJ2-1; TRBD1 matches at 7 bases. The CDR3 has 12 amino acids. Germline CDR1 SNHLY, CDR2 FYNNEI. J gave up 8 bases and V 7 bases, and 5 bases lay outside the gene matches. CDR3 DNA: TGTGCCAGCACTTACAGGGGAGATGAGCAGTTCTTC. Its protein is CASTYRGDEQFF.

V gene TRBV2 combines with J gene TRBJ1-5; D may be TRBD1 (6 bases). Germline loops: CDR1 SNHLY, CDR2 FYNNEI. V was trimmed by 4 bases and J by 4 bases, leaving 17 bases between them. The CDR3 length is 16 residues. The CDR3 region is CASSGGSRGGNQPQHF. The DNA for the CDR3 is TGTGCCAGCAGTGGAGGGTCGAGGGGGGGGAATCAGCCCCAGCATTTT.

This chain uses TRBV30 with TRBJ1-1; TRBD1 matches at 7 bases. There are 15 residues in the CDR3. V lost 7 bases to trimming and J lost 6 bases; unmatched junction nucleotides: 17. Germline V lookup: CDR1 GTSNPN, CDR2 SVGIG (reference sequence). CDR3 nucleotide sequence: TGTGCCTCTGGACAGGCTTTGCGTCTCTTCTCTGAAGCTTTCTTT. Its translation is CASGQALRLFSEAFF.

The table lists this clone with a count of one. The genes are TRBV29-1 and TRBJ2-5, with 10 bases lining up with TRBD2. The CDR3 consists of 14 residues. J lost 1 base, V lost 3 bases, and 2 bases had no gene match. Germline CDR1 reads SQVTM; CDR2 reads ANQGSEA. CDR3 bases: TGCAGCGTTGAGCTAGCGGGAGCCCAAGAGACCCAGTACTTC. Its protein product is CSVELAGAQETQYF.

This clone was counted only a few times. This rearrangement joins TRBV19 to TRBJ2-1, with TRBD2 matching over 8 bases. CDR3 length: 16 residues. Trimming cost V 6 bases and J 6 bases; bases outside gene matches: 13. CDR1 is LNHDA and CDR2 is SQIVND in the germline V gene (reference sequence). CDR3 in amino acids: CASSPGRRGGSNEQFF. CDR3 DNA: TGTGCCAGTAGCCCCGGTCGACGGGGGGGTTCCAATGAGCAGTTCTTC. Full variable domain (rest looked up from reference TRBV19 and TRBJ2-1): DGGITQSPKYLFRKEGQNVTLSCEQNLNHDAMYWYRQDPGQGLRLIYYSQIVNDFQKGDIAEGYSVSREKKESFPLTVTSAQKNPTAFYLCASSPGRRGGSNEQFFGPGTRLTVL.

This clone was observed at least ten times. CDR3 protein: CSARYVWEQYF. The CDR3 DNA sequence: TGCAGTGCTAGATATGTCTGGGAGCAGTACTTC. The chain is built from TRBV20-1 and TRBJ2-7, with D uncertain. In germline, CDR1 is DFQATT, CDR2 SNEGSKA (reference sequence). Trimming took off 2 bases at V and 7 bases at J, with 9 bases between the two ends. CDR3 size: 11 residues.

This chain connects TRBV28 to TRBJ1-1; no firm D call. CDR1 is MDHEN, CDR2 SYDVKM, per germline. Trimming removed 6 bases from V and 0 bases from J, with 11 bases in between. The CDR3 length is 14 residues. DNA of the CDR3: TGTGCCAGCAGGCCCGGGAACATGAACACTGAAGCTTTCTTT. Amino acids: CASRPGNMNTEAFF.

The CDR3 region has the DNA TGCGCCAGCAGTGAGTCAGGGGGGAGGAAACAGCCCCAGCATTTT. Translating it yields CASSESGGRKQPQHF. This rearrangement joins TRBV10-2 to TRBJ1-5; D is perhaps TRBD1 (6 bases). The germline CDR1 and CDR2 sequences are WSHSY and SAAADI. V shed 0 bases and J shed 7 bases, with 13 bases lying between them. The CDR3 length is 15 residues.

This chain links TRBV5-6 with TRBJ2-7; D is tentatively TRBD1 or TRBD2 (5 bases each). Germline assignment: CDR1 SGHDT and CDR2 YYEEEE. CDR3 length: 13 residues. The V end lost 4 bases, the J end lost 5 bases, and 13 bases lay between the germline ends. CDR3 sequence (DNA): TGTGCCAGCAGCCTGGTTGGGGACGACGAGCAGTACTTC. This sequence encodes CASSLVGDDEQYF.